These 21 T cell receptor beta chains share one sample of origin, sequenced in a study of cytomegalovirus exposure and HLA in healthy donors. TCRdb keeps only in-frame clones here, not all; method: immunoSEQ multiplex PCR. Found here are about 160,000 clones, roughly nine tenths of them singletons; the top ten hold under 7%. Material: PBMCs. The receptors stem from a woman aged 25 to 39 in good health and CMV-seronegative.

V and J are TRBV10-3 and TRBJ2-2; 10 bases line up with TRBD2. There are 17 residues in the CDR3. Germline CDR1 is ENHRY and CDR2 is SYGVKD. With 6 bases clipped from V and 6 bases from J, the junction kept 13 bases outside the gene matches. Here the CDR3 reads CAISARERGGLAGELFF. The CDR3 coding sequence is TGTGCCATCAGCGCTCGGGAGCGGGGGGGTTTGGCCGGGGAGCTGTTTTTT.

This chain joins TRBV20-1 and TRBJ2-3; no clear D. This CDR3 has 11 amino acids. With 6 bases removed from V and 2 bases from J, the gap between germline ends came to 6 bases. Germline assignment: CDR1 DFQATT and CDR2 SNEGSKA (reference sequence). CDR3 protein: CSAKITDTQYF. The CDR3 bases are TGCAGTGCAAAGATCACAGATACGCAGTATTTT.

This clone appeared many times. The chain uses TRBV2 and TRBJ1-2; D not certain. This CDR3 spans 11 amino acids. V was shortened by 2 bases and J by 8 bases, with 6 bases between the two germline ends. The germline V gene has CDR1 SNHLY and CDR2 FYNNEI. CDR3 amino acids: CASSELEGYTF. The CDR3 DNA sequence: TGTGCCAGCAGTGAATTAGAAGGCTACACCTTC.

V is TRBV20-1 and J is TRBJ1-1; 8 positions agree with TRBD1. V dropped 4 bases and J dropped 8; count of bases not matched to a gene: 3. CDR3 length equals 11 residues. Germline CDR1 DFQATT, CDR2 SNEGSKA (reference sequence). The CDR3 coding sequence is TGCAGTGCTAAGACAGGGGCAGAAGCTTTCTTT. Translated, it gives CSAKTGAEAFF.

The CDR3 protein is CASSALGGVRETQYF. The CDR3 nucleotides read TGTGCCAGCAGCGCCCTGGGGGGGGTCAGAGAGACCCAGTACTTC. The gene calls are TRBV7-3 and TRBJ2-5, with 7 bases fitting TRBD2. In germline, CDR1 is SGHTA, CDR2 FQGTGA. Unmatched junction bases numbered 10, after V lost 5 bases and J lost 4 bases. The CDR3 consists of 15 residues.

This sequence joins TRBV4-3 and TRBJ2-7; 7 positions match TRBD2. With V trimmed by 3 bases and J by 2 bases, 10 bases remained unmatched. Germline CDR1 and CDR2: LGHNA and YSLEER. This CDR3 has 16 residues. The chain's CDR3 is CASSQDSGLGAYEQYF. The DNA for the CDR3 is TGCGCCAGCAGCCAGGATTCTGGACTAGGAGCCTACGAGCAGTACTTC.

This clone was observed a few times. The CDR3 protein is CASSLSGGIWGEQYF. CDR3 DNA: TGTGCCAGCAGTTTATCGGGAGGGATATGGGGCGAGCAGTACTTC. V is TRBV27 and J is TRBJ2-7; 7 bases are shared with TRBD2. The junction had 8 bases not matched to a gene; V was cut back by 0 bases and J by 6 bases. The V gene's germline CDR1 is MNHEY and CDR2 SMNVEV (reference sequence). The CDR3 has 15 residues.

DNA of the CDR3: TGCGCCAGCAGCTTGGTCTCCAAAGGCTACGAGCAGTACTTC. It encodes CASSLVSKGYEQYF. The V call is TRBV5-1, the J call TRBJ2-7; D gene ambiguous. This CDR3 has 14 residues. Trimming cost V 0 bases and J 3 bases, with 10 bases left between them. The V gene's germline CDR1 is SGHRS and CDR2 YFSETQ.

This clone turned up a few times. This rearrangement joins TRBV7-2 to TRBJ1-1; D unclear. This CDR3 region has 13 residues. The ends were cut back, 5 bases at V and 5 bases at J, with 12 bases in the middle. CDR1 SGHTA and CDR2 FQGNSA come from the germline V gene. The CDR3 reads CASSALVGTEAFF. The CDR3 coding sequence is TGTGCCAGCAGCGCTTTGGTGGGGACTGAAGCTTTCTTT.

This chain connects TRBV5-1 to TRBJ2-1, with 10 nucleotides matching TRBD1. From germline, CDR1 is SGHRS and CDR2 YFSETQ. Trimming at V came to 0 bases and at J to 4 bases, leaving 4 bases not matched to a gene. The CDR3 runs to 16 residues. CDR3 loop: CASSLGQGARYNEQFF. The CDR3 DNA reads TGCGCCAGCAGCTTGGGACAGGGGGCTCGTTACAATGAGCAGTTCTTC.

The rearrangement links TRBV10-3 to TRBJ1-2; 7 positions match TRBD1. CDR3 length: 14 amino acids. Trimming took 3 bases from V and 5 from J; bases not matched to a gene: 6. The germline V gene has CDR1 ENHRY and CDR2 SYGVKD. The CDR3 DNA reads TGTGCCATCAGTGATATTCAGGGGGTATATGGCTACACCTTC. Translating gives CAISDIQGVYGYTF.

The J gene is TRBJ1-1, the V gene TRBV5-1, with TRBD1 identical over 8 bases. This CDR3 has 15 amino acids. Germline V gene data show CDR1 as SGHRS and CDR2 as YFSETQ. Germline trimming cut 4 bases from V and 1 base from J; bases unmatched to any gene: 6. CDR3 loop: CASSIRQGTNTEAFF. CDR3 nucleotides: TGCGCCAGCAGCATCCGACAGGGGACGAACACTGAAGCTTTCTTT.

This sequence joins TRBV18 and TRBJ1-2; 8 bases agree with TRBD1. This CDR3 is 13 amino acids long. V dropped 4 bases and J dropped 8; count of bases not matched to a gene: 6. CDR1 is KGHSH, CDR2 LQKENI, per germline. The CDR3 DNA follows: TGTGCCAGCTCACTCCAGACAGGGGAAGGCTACACCTTC. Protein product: CASSLQTGEGYTF.

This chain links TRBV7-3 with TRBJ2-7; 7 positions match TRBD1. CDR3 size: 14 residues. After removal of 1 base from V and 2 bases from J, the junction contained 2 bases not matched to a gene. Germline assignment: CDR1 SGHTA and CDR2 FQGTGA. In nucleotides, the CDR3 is TGTGCCAGCAGCTTAAGTGGGACAGCCTACGAGCAGTACTTC. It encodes CASSLSGTAYEQYF.

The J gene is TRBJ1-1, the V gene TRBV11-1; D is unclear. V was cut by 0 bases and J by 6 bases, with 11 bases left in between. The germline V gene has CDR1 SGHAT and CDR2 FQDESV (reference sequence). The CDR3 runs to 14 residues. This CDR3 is CASSLAWVVSEAFF. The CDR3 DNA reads TGTGCCAGCAGCTTAGCCTGGGTGGTTTCTGAAGCTTTCTTT.

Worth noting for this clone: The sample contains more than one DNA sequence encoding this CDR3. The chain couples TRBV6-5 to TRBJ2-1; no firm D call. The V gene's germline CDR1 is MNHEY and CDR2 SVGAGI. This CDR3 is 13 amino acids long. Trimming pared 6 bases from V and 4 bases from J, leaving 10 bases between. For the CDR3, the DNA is TGTGCCAGCAGCTACGACCGATACAATGAGCAGTTCTTC. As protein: CASSYDRYNEQFF.

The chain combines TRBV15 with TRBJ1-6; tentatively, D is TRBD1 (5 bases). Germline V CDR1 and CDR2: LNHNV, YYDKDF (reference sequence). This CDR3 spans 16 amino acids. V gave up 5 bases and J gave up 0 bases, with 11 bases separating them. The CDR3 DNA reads TGTGCCACCAGCGGGACCGATAGCTCCTATAATTCACCCCTCCACTTT. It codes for CATSGTDSSYNSPLHF.

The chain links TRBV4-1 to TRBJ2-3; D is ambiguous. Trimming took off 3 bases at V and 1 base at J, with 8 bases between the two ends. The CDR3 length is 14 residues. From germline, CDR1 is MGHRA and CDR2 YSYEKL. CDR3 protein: CASSHPDRTDTQYF. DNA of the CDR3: TGCGCCAGCAGCCACCCCGACCGCACAGATACGCAGTATTTT.

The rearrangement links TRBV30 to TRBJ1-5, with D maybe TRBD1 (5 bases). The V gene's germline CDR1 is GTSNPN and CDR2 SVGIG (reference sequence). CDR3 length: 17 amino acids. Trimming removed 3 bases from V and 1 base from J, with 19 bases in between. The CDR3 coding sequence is TGTGCCTGGAGCGGCCGTGAGGGGAGAAGGAGCAATCAGCCCCAGCATTTT. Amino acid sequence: CAWSGREGRRSNQPQHF.

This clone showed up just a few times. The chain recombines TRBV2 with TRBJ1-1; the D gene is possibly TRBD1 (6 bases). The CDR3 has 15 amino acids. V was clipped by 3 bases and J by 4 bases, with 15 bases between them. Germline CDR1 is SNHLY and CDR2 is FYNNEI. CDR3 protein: CASSEGGGGLTEAFF. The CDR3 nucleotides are TGTGCCAGCAGTGAGGGAGGAGGGGGACTCACTGAAGCTTTCTTT.

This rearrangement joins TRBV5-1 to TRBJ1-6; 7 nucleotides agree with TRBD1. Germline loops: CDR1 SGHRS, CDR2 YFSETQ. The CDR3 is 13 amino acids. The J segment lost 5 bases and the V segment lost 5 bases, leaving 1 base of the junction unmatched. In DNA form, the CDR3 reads TGCGCCAGCAGGACAGGGAATAATTCACCCCTCCACTTT. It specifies CASRTGNNSPLHF.